This T cell receptor beta chain derives from a study of blood T cell repertoires in COVID-19. At the level of the study: COVID-19 samples from acute and convalescent phases originated in the United States, Italy and Spain. Sample material is recorded as cDNA or gDNA derived from T cells, B-cell-depleted T cells, or PBMCs.

Original handling: From reference gene primer amplification, estimates of nucleated cell counts were derived. Using immunoSEQ multiplex PCR, the repertoire was profiled, and TCRdb retains in-frame clones only, with some absent. V and J calls and clone size are as listed in that table; D and trimming were resolved from the DNA. The repertoire consists of hundreds of thousands of clones, with about 90% occurring once and the leading ten covering 2.1%. The germline V and J ends were trimmed by 8 bases and 3 bases, with 16 bases remaining between them. The CDR3 spans 14 residues. CDR1 is ENHRY and CDR2 is SYGVKD in the germline V gene. This clone is a singleton in its sample.

This TCR derives from a woman aged 25 to 39 who had recovered from COVID-19. The chain joins TRBV10-3 to TRBJ1-1; possible D gene TRBD1, 5 bases. The sample consisted of peripheral blood. The CDR3 reads CAIEATLGDTEAFF. CDR3 bases: TGTGCCATCGAGGCGACCCTAGGGGACACTGAAGCTTTCTTT.